A selection of T cell receptor beta chains follows, all from one sample in a study of T cells in Graves' hyperthyroidism and ophthalmopathy. TCRdb reanalysed the multiplex PCR reads using MiXCR and keeps one entry per CDR3 protein. Seen here are about 480,000 distinct CDR3 sequences, approximately 15% observed once, and the top ten hold less than 20%. Material: blood. Receptors originate from a woman under 30 with Graves' hyperthyroidism. CDR3s include the opening cysteine and the closing phenylalanine or tryptophan. The size of a clone is reported for some rows only, either as once, few or many, or as a class for expanded clones.

>few|TRBV7-9|TRBJ2-3
CASSLVGHTDTQYF
>many|TRBV24-1|TRBJ2-3
CATSESGTGGTDTQYF
>-|TRBV29-1|TRBJ2-2
CSVEFEGARNTGELFF
>many|TRBV11-2|TRBJ2-3
CASTQGGLPGADTQYF
>many|TRBV30|TRBJ2-5
CAWSRSGETQYF
>many|TRBV9|TRBJ1-4
CASSAKQGWPNEKLFF
>many|TRBV5-1|TRBJ2-3
CASSLSLTSGGTDTQYF
>many|TRBV5-1|TRBJ1-2
CASSWLESNYGYTF
>few|TRBV3-1|TRBJ1-5
CASSQEQGIEQPQHF
>many|TRBV9|TRBJ1-2
CASSVNGGYTF
>-|TRBV3-1|TRBJ2-4
CASSQEGARIQYF
>many|TRBV7-9|TRBJ2-3
CASSLWLAGSDTQYF
>many|TRBV10-3|TRBJ1-1
CAIRTGGLAEAFF
>few|TRBV9|TRBJ2-2
CASSARTGEFAGELFF
>-|TRBV12-3/TRBV12-4|TRBJ1-2
CASRLGQNYGYTF
>few|TRBV10-2|TRBJ1-1
CASRSSGTNTEAFF
>many|TRBV10-3|TRBJ2-1
CAIGAVWEDSYNEQFF
>few|TRBV10-3|TRBJ2-3
CAIRRQGPTDTQYF
>-|TRBV20-1|TRBJ1-1
CSARWGGKGTEAFF
>many|TRBV5-1|TRBJ2-1
CASSLGPPNEQFF
>many|TRBV3-1|TRBJ1-1
CASTPDLTGGVEAFF
>many|TRBV12-3/TRBV12-4|TRBJ2-1
CASSFSTEQFF
>many|TRBV3-1|TRBJ1-4
CASSLPDETEKLFF
>many|TRBV28|TRBJ2-7
CATYRGSSYEQYF
>many|TRBV2|TRBJ1-6
CASRRSTGNSLSPLHF
>few|TRBV6-1|TRBJ1-2
CASGGALGYTF
>few|TRBV2|TRBJ2-5
CASQRGTAQSYQETQYF
>-|TRBV7-2|TRBJ2-1
CASSYRGWREVFF
>few|TRBV14|TRBJ2-1
CASSQATYVFGRDEQFF
>many|TRBV30|TRBJ2-7
CAWSLLQGVDEQYF
>many|TRBV11-2|TRBJ2-3
CASSLEAGGADTQYF
>few|TRBV10-2|TRBJ2-1
CASRHLAGGNEQFF
>-|TRBV20-1|TRBJ2-2
CSAPPTLAGGPGELFF
>many|TRBV9|TRBJ2-6
CASSDTSGSYGANVLTF
>many|TRBV7-2|TRBJ1-1
CASSLPGQMNTEAFF
>many|TRBV30|TRBJ1-5
CAWSQGLSQPQHF
>-|TRBV5-1|TRBJ2-5
CASSLGTGPYKETQYF
>few|TRBV19|TRBJ2-2
CASSIAGQGWTGELFF
>-|TRBV3-1|TRBJ2-5
CASSQITERTSGISSETQYF
>many|TRBV12-3/TRBV12-4|TRBJ2-5
CASSFLGETQYF
>many|TRBV12-3/TRBV12-4|TRBJ1-4
CASSLSFATNEKLFF
>-|TRBV30|TRBJ1-4
CAWRGGNEKLFF
>-|TRBV6-1|TRBJ1-3
CASSDGTGPGNTIYF